This T cell receptor (beta chain) is from a study of T cell responses to AZD1222 COVID-19 vaccine. Sequencing was performed with immunoSEQ multiplex PCR; in TCRdb, only in-frame clones are kept and a portion is missing. This sample has about 110,000 clones, with more than 70% found just once. V was shortened by 1 base and J by 1 base, with 11 bases between the two germline ends. Germline-derived CDR1 and CDR2 are SGHVS and FNYEAQ. The CDR3 is 15 residues long. The sequencing used peripheral blood, collected on day 0 of AZD1222 vaccination. The rearrangement uses TRBV7-6 and TRBJ2-7, with D possibly being TRBD1 (6 bases). This receptor was obtained from an adult in good health. The CDR3 reads CASSLGTVQSYEQYF. The CDR3 nucleotides read TGTGCCAGCAGCTTAGGGACAGTACAATCCTACGAGCAGTACTTC.